These 8 T cell receptor beta chains came from one sample sequenced in a study of vaccination and CD4 T cells after COVID-19. The treatment was: roughly 10-day PBMC culture with coronavirus spike peptide pools or control peptides (ViraFEST assay). These TCRs are of unknown antigen specificity. Cultured CD4+ T cell DNA was sequenced using the Oncomine TCR Beta short-read assay. One entry per CDR3 protein, called by TCRdb with MiXCR from the PCR reads. The table lists under 20,000 distinct CDR3 sequences, under 45% of them singletons, with approximately 6.1% in the top ten. The sample here was CD4+ T cells from blood, cultured in vitro, taken after SARS-CoV-2 vaccination. The receptors here all came from a human donor who had recovered from COVID-19.

In DNA, the CDR3 is TGTGCCAGCAGCTCTCTCGGACTAGACGATACGCAGTATTTT. Amino acid sequence: CASSSLGLDDTQYF. The chain employs TRBV7-3 and TRBJ2-3; 7 bases are shared with TRBD2. V trimming: 4 bases; J trimming: 6 bases; junction bases outside the gene matches: 7. The CDR3 totals 14 residues. Germline V gives CDR1 SGHTA, CDR2 FQGTGA.

In this sample, this clonotype turned up a few times. The gene calls are TRBV7-2 and TRBJ2-7; a weak D match, TRBD2 (6 bases). CDR1 and CDR2 (germline): SGHTA, FQGNSA. This CDR3 has 13 amino acids. V gave up 1 base and J gave up 7 bases, with 11 bases separating them. DNA for the CDR3: TGTGCCAGCAGCTTAGGGGGACTCGGGGAGCAGTACTTC. Amino acids: CASSLGGLGEQYF. The full variable domain, rest sourced from reference TRBV7-2 and TRBJ2-7, is GAGVSQSPSNKVTEKGKDVELRCDPISGHTALYWYRQSLGQGLEFLIYFQGNSAPDKSGLPSDRFSAERTGGSVSTLTIQRTQQEDSAVYLCASSLGGLGEQYFGPGTRLTVT.

This clonotype is judged medium-sized. The chain links TRBV6-5 to TRBJ1-2; 9 bases agree with TRBD1. Trimming took 4 bases from V and 3 from J; bases not matched to a gene: 3. The germline V gene encodes CDR1 MNHEY and CDR2 SVGAGI. CDR3 length equals 14 residues. In DNA, the CDR3 is TGTGCCAGCAGTTCCCGGACAGGGGACTATGGCTACACCTTC. Protein: CASSSRTGDYGYTF.

The V gene is TRBV6-1, the J gene TRBJ2-1; TRBD2 agrees at 7 bases. The junction had 15 bases not matched to a gene; V was cut back by 5 bases and J by 8 bases. Germline V gives CDR1 MNHNS, CDR2 SASEGT. The CDR3 consists of 16 residues. This CDR3 is CASSTRAGVGGDEQFF. Written as DNA, the CDR3 is TGTGCCAGCAGTACCCGGGCGGGAGTGGGTGGCGATGAGCAGTTCTTC.

This clonotype is categorized as medium-sized. V is TRBV15 and J is TRBJ2-3; 11 nucleotides match TRBD2. V lost 4 bases to trimming and J lost 4 bases; unmatched junction nucleotides: 4. CDR3 size: 15 residues. Germline CDR1 LNHNV, CDR2 YYDKDF (reference sequence). The CDR3 loop reads CATSTGLADSDTQYF. The CDR3 DNA sequence: TGTGCCACCAGCACGGGACTAGCGGACTCAGATACGCAGTATTTT.

The chain recombines TRBV28 with TRBJ2-3; D possibly uses TRBD1 or TRBD2 (5 bases each). Germline values: CDR1 MDHEN, CDR2 SYDVKM. V lost 6 bases to trimming and J lost 1 base, with 11 bases between them. The CDR3 extends over 14 amino acids. The CDR3 sequence is CASSWDARTDTQYF. The CDR3 DNA reads as TGTGCCAGCAGCTGGGACGCTCGCACAGATACGCAGTATTTT.

J is TRBJ2-1 and V is TRBV4-1; 13 nucleotides agree with TRBD2. V dropped 1 base and J dropped 10; count of bases not matched to a gene: 7. Germline-derived CDR1 and CDR2 are MGHRA and YSYEKL. The CDR3 is 16 residues long. The CDR3 is CASSQGTSGSRWEQFF. CDR3 nucleotide sequence: TGCGCCAGCAGCCAAGGGACTAGCGGGAGTAGGTGGGAGCAGTTCTTC.

This clonotype has a handful of counts. The genes are TRBV27 and TRBJ2-7; D perhaps matches TRBD1 (5 bases). There are 13 residues in the CDR3. The V and J ends lost 6 bases and 3 bases respectively, with 12 bases between them. In germline, CDR1 is MNHEY, CDR2 SMNVEV (reference sequence). The CDR3 DNA is TGTGCCAGCAGCAGAGACAGTATCTACGAGCAGTACTTC. This translates into CASSRDSIYEQYF.